This TCR beta chain was captured in a study of T cell repertoires in cytomegalovirus infection. This CDR3 region has 16 residues. V gave up 8 bases and J gave up 7 bases; unmatched junction bases: 14. CDR1 is SNHLY, CDR2 FYNNEI, per germline. TCRdb ran MiXCR on the reads and lists one entry per CDR3 protein. In the table there are about 460,000 distinct CDR3 sequences, approximately 10% of which are singletons. Study findings and constraints: Cumulative frequency (of public TCR beta family members) identified carriers of CMV plus the relevant HLA. Across the ex vivo response, the dominant clonotypes were HLA-C-restricted CMV-specific TCR beta clonotypes.

This clonotype was recorded many times. What it binds is not known. The rearrangement uses TRBV2 and TRBJ2-1; 10 positions match TRBD2. The TCR sequence derives from a human donor in good health (CMV status not recorded). Some clones in this sample may be carry-over from other donors' samples. Material for sequencing was PBMCs. CDR3 bases: TGTGCCAGCGAGGGGGATCTAGCGGGAGTGGGTAATGAGCAGTTCTTC. Translating it yields CASEGDLAGVGNEQFF.